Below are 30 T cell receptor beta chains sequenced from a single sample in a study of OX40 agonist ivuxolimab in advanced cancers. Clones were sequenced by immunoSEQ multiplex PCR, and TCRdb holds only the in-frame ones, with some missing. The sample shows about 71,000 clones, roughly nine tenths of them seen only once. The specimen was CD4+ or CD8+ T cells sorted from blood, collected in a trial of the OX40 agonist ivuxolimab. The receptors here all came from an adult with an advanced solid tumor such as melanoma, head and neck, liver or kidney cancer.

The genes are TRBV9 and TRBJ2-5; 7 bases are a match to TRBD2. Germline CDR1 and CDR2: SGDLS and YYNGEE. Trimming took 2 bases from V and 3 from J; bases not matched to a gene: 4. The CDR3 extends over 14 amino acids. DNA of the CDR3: TGTGCCAGCAGCGTGGATGCGGGGGAAGAGACCCAGTACTTC. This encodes CASSVDAGEETQYF.

CDR3 residues: CASSFGTSSTDTQYF. In DNA, the CDR3 is TGTGCCAGCAGCTTTGGGACTAGCTCCACAGATACGCAGTATTTT. The chain uses TRBV7-3 and TRBJ2-3; TRBD2 aligns across 9 bases. With V trimmed by 3 bases and J by 2 bases, 3 bases remained unmatched. CDR3 size: 15 residues. Germline CDR1 SGHTA, CDR2 FQGTGA.

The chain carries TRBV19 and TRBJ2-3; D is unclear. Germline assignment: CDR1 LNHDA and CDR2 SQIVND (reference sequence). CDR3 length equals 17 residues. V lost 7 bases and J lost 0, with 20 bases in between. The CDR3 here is CASTPAFGLTSTDTQYF. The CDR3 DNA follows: TGTGCCAGTACCCCAGCTTTTGGATTAACTAGCACAGATACGCAGTATTTT.

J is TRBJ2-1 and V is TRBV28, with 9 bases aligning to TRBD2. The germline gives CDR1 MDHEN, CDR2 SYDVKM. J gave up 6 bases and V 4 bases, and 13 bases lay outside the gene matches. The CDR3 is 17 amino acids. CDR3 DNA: TGTGCCAGCAGTTCCCGGTGGACTAGCGTCTTCTCCAATGAGCAGTTCTTC. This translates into CASSSRWTSVFSNEQFF. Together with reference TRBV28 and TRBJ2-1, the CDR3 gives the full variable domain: DVKVTQSSRYLVKRTGEKVFLECVQDMDHENMFWYRQDPGLGLRLIYFSYDVKMKEKGDIPEGYSVSREKKERFSLILESASTNQTSMYLCASSSRWTSVFSNEQFFGPGTRLTVL.

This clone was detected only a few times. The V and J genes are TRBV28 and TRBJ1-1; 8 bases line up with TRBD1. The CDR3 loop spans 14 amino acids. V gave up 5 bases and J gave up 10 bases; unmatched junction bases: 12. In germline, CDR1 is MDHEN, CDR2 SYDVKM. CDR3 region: CASSPVVSGQVAFF. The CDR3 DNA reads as TGTGCCAGCAGTCCCGTGGTCTCGGGACAGGTAGCTTTCTTT.

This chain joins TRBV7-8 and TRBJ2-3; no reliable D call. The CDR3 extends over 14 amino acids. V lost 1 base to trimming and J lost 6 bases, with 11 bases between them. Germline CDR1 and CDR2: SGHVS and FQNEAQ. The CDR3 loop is CASSLGSRGDTQYF. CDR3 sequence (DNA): TGTGCCAGCAGCTTAGGCTCACGTGGGGATACGCAGTATTTT.

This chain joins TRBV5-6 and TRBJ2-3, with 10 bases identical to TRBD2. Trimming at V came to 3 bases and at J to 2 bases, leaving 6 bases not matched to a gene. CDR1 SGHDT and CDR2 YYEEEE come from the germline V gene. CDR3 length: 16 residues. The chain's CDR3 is CASSSVLAGDTDTQYF. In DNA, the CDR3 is TGTGCCAGCAGCTCTGTCCTAGCGGGAGACACAGATACGCAGTATTTT.

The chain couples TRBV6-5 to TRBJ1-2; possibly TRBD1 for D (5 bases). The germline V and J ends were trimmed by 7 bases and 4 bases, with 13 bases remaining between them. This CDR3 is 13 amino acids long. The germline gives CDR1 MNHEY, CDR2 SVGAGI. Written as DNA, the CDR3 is TGTGCCAGCAAAAAGGACGGGACCTATGGCTACACCTTC. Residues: CASKKDGTYGYTF.

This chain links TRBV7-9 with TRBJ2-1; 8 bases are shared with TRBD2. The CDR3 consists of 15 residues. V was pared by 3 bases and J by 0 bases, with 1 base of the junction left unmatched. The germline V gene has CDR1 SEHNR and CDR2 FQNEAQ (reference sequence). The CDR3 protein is CASSFSGNSYNEQFF. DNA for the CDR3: TGTGCCAGCAGCTTTAGCGGGAACTCCTACAATGAGCAGTTCTTC.

CDR3 sequence: CASSQEDESSYNEQFF. The CDR3, as DNA: TGTGCCAGCAGCCAAGAAGACGAATCTTCCTACAATGAGCAGTTCTTC. The chain couples TRBV4-2 to TRBJ2-1, with no clear D. The germline CDR1 and CDR2 sequences are LGHNA and YNFKEQ. The CDR3 has 16 amino acids. V was clipped by 0 bases and J by 1 base, with 10 bases between them.

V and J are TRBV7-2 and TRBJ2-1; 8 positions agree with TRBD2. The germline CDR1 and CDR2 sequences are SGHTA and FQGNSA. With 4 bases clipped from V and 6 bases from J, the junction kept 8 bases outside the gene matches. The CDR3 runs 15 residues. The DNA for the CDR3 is TGTGCCAGCAGCTCTATAAGGGGGACTAGCAATGAGCAGTTCTTC. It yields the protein CASSSIRGTSNEQFF.

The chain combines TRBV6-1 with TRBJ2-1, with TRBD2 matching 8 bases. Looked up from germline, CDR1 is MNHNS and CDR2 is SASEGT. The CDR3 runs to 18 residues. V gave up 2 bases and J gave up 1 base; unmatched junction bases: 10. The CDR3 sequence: CASSERSPLAESYNEQFF. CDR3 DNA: TGTGCCAGCAGTGAACGCAGCCCACTAGCGGAATCCTACAATGAGCAGTTCTTC.

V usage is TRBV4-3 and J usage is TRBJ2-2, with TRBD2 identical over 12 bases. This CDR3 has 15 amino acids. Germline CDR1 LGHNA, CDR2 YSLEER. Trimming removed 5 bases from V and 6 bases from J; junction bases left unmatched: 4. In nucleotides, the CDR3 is TGCGCCAGCAGCAGGACTAGCGGGATTTCCGGGGAGCTGTTTTTT. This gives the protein CASSRTSGISGELFF.

The chain's CDR3 is CASSLSGGYNEQFF. The CDR3 nucleotides are TGCGCCAGCAGCCTTAGCGGGGGGTACAATGAGCAGTTCTTC. V and J are TRBV4-3 and TRBJ2-1; TRBD2 matches 10 bases. Germline lookup yields CDR1 LGHNA and CDR2 YSLEER. V lost 4 bases to trimming and J lost 4 bases; unmatched junction nucleotides: 1. This CDR3 is 14 amino acids long.

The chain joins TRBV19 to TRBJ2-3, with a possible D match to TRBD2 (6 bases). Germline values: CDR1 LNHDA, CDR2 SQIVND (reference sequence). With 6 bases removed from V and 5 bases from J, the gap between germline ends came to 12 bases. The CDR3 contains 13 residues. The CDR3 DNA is TGTGCCAGTAGAGGAGGAGGGGTAGATACGCAGTATTTT. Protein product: CASRGGGVDTQYF. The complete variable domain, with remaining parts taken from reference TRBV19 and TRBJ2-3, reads DGGITQSPKYLFRKEGQNVTLSCEQNLNHDAMYWYRQDPGQGLRLIYYSQIVNDFQKGDIAEGYSVSREKKESFPLTVTSAQKNPTAFYLCASRGGGVDTQYFGPGTRLTVL.

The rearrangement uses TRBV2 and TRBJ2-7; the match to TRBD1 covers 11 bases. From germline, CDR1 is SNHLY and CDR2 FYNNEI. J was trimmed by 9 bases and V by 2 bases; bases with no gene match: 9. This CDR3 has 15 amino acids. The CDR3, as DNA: TGTGCCAGCAGTGAACGCGACTGGACAGGGGGCGGGCAGTACTTC. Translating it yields CASSERDWTGGGQYF.

CDR3 nucleotides: TGTGCCAGCAGCGTCCGACAGGGTTCCTACAATGAGCAGTTCTTC. Its protein product is CASSVRQGSYNEQFF. This rearrangement joins TRBV11-2 to TRBJ2-1, with 7 bases lining up with TRBD1. The CDR3 runs to 15 residues. Germline loops: CDR1 SGHAT, CDR2 FQNNGV. V shed 5 bases, J shed 1 base, and the junction held 5 bases outside the gene matches.

CDR3 nucleotide sequence: TGTGCCACCATACTGAGCGGGCGGAGCTCCTACGAGCAGTACTTC. Residues: CATILSGRSSYEQYF. The rearrangement joins TRBV7-2 to TRBJ2-7, with D perhaps matching TRBD2 (6 bases). Germline lookup yields CDR1 SGHTA and CDR2 FQGNSA. V gave up 10 bases and J gave up 0 bases, with 19 bases separating them. CDR3 length: 15 amino acids.

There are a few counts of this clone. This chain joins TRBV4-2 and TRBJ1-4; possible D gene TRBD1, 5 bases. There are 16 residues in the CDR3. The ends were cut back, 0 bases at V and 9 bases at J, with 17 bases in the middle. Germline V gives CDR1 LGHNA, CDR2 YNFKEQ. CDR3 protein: CASSQDPTEGSKKLFF. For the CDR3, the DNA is TGTGCCAGCAGCCAAGATCCGACAGAGGGATCGAAAAAACTGTTTTTT.

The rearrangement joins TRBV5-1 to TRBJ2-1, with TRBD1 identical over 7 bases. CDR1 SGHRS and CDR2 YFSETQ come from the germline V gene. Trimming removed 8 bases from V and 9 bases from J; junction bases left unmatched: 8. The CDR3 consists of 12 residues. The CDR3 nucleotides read TGCGCCAGTGCTTATGACAGGGTTGAGCAGTTCTTC. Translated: CASAYDRVEQFF.

The CDR3 DNA follows: TGCGCCAGCAGCCCGTGGGCGGGAATAAACAATGAGCAGTTCTTC. This gives the protein CASSPWAGINNEQFF. V is TRBV4-3 and J is TRBJ2-1; D might be TRBD2 (6 bases). CDR3 length equals 15 residues. Germline V gene data show CDR1 as LGHNA and CDR2 as YSLEER. V gave up 4 bases and J gave up 5 bases, with 15 bases separating them.

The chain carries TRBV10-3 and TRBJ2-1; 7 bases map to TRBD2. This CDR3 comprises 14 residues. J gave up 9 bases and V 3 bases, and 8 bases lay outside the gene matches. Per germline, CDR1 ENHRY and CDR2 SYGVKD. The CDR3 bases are TGTGCCATCAGTGAAAGTAGCGGGCTAACTGAGCAGTTCTTC. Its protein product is CAISESSGLTEQFF.

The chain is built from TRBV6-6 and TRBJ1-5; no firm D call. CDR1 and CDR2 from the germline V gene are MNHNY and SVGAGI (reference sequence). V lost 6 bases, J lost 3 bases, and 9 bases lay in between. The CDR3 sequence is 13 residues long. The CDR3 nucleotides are TGTGCCAGCAGCCCACCTTACAATCAGCCCCAGCATTTT. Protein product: CASSPPYNQPQHF.

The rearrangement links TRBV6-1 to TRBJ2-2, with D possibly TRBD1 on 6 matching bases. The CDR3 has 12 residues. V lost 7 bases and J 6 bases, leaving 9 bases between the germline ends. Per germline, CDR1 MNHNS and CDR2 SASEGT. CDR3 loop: CASIEGAGELFF. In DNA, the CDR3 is TGTGCCAGCATCGAGGGGGCCGGGGAGCTGTTTTTT.

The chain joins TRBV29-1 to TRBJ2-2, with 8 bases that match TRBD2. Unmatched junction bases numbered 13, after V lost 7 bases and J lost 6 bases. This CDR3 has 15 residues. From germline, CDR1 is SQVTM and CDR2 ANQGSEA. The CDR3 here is CSATGTSVDSGELFF. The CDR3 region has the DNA TGCAGCGCTACCGGGACTAGTGTCGACTCCGGGGAGCTGTTTTTT.

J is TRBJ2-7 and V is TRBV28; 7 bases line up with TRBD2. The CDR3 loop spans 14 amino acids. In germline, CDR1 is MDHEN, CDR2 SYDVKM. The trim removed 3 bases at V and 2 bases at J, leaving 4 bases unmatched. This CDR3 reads CASSLGGSAYEQYF. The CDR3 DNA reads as TGTGCCAGCAGTTTGGGCGGGAGCGCCTACGAGCAGTACTTC.

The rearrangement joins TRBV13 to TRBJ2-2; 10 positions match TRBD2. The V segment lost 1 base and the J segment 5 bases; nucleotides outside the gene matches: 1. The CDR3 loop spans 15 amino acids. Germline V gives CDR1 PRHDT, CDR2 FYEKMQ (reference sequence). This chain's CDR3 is CASSLELAGTGELFF. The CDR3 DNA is TGTGCCAGCAGCTTAGAACTAGCGGGAACCGGGGAGCTGTTTTTT. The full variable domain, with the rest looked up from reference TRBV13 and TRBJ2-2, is AAGVIQSPRHLIKEKRETATLKCYPIPRHDTVYWYQQGPGQDPQFLISFYEKMQSDKGSIPDRFSAQQFSDYHSELNMSSLELGDSALYFCASSLELAGTGELFFGEGSRLTVL.

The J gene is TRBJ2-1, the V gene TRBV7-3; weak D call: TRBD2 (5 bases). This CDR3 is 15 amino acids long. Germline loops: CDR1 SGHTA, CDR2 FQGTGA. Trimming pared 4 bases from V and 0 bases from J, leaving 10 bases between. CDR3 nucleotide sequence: TGTGCCAGCAGCTGGAGCGGAGCCTCCTACAATGAGCAGTTCTTC. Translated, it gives CASSWSGASYNEQFF.

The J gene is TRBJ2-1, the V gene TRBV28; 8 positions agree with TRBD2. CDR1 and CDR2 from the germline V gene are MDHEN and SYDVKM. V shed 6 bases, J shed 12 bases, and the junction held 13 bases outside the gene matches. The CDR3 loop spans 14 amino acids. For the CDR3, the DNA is TGTGCCAGCAGCCACCCCCGGGCTAGCGGGTGGCAGTTCTTC. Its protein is CASSHPRASGWQFF. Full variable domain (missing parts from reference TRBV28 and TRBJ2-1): DVKVTQSSRYLVKRTGEKVFLECVQDMDHENMFWYRQDPGLGLRLIYFSYDVKMKEKGDIPEGYSVSREKKERFSLILESASTNQTSMYLCASSHPRASGWQFFGPGTRLTVL.

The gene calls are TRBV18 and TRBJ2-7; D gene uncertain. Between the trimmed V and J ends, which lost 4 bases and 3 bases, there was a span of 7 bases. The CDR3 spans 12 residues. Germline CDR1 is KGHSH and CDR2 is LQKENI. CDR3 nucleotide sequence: TGTGCCAGCTCACGCGATAACTACGAGCAGTACTTC. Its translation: CASSRDNYEQYF.